Each of the 13 T cell receptor beta chains below was sequenced from the same sample in a study of blood T cell repertoires in COVID-19. Here immunoSEQ multiplex PCR was the method, and the copy in TCRdb shows in-frame clones only, minus some. The table includes hundreds of thousands of clones, over 85% detected once. The material sequenced was peripheral blood. These TCRs come from a woman under 40 with COVID-19, enrolled during active disease.

This clone was seen a single time. V and J are TRBV5-1 and TRBJ1-2; D possibly corresponds to TRBD1 (5 bases). Germline loops: CDR1 SGHRS, CDR2 YFSETQ. The V gene lost 0 bases and the J gene lost 4 bases, with 13 bases spanning the gap. The CDR3 extends over 15 amino acids. The CDR3: CASSLVDSETYGYTF. Here the CDR3 DNA reads TGCGCCAGCAGCTTGGTAGACAGCGAGACCTATGGCTACACCTTC.

The rearrangement uses TRBV19 and TRBJ1-5; 8 bases align to TRBD1. CDR1 and CDR2 from the germline V gene are LNHDA and SQIVND (reference sequence). The CDR3 is 16 residues long. V was pared by 4 bases and J by 0 bases, with 5 bases of the junction left unmatched. In DNA, the CDR3 is TGTGCCAGTAGTAGAGGGGACAGGAATAGCAATCAGCCCCAGCATTTT. Protein: CASSRGDRNSNQPQHF. The full variable domain, its missing parts supplied by reference TRBV19 and TRBJ1-5, is DGGITQSPKYLFRKEGQNVTLSCEQNLNHDAMYWYRQDPGQGLRLIYYSQIVNDFQKGDIAEGYSVSREKKESFPLTVTSAQKNPTAFYLCASSRGDRNSNQPQHFGDGTRLSIL.

The chain is built from TRBV10-3 and TRBJ1-1; D remains unclear. Germline lookup yields CDR1 ENHRY and CDR2 SYGVKD. The CDR3 runs 14 residues. Trimming cost V 8 bases and J 1 base, with 14 bases left between them. CDR3 region: CAISGLSGNTEAFF. The CDR3 bases are TGTGCCATCTCTGGACTTTCGGGGAACACTGAAGCTTTCTTT.

This chain uses TRBV18 with TRBJ2-5; 9 nucleotides line up with TRBD1. In germline, CDR1 is KGHSH, CDR2 LQKENI. This CDR3 is built from 15 residues. Trimming removed 6 bases from V and 2 bases from J; junction bases left unmatched: 7. CDR3 nucleotides: TGTGCCAGCTCGCCCGGGACAGGGCCTCAAGAGACCCAGTACTTC. Translation: CASSPGTGPQETQYF. The full variable domain, with the rest looked up from reference TRBV18 and TRBJ2-5, is NAGVMQNPRHLVRRRGQEARLRCSPMKGHSHVYWYRQLPEEGLKFMVYLQKENIIDESGMPKERFSAEFPKEGPSILRIQQVVRGDSAAYFCASSPGTGPQETQYFGPGTRLLVL.

The J gene is TRBJ2-2, the V gene TRBV7-6; 8 bases are a match to TRBD2. The CDR3 is made up of 17 amino acids. From germline, CDR1 is SGHVS and CDR2 FNYEAQ. V shed 4 bases and J 3 bases; nucleotides not matched to a gene: 10. The CDR3 is CASSSGLAVLDTGELFF. In DNA, the CDR3 is TGTGCCAGCAGCTCCGGACTAGCCGTCTTGGACACCGGGGAGCTGTTTTTT.

This sequence joins TRBV7-2 and TRBJ2-5; the match to TRBD2 covers 9 bases. J lost 3 bases, V lost 0 bases, and 11 bases had no gene match. Germline lookup yields CDR1 SGHTA and CDR2 FQGNSA. This CDR3 spans 18 amino acids. The CDR3 spells CASSLAQNWRGGKETQYF. The CDR3 DNA reads TGTGCCAGCAGCTTAGCCCAAAACTGGCGGGGGGGGAAAGAGACCCAGTACTTC.

The chain carries TRBV20-1 and TRBJ2-7; 8 bases line up with TRBD1. CDR1 DFQATT and CDR2 SNEGSKA come from the germline V gene (reference sequence). The junction had 1 base not matched to a gene; V was cut back by 7 bases and J by 2 bases. The CDR3 totals 11 residues. The CDR3 protein is CSEGQAYEQYF. The CDR3 DNA sequence: TGCAGTGAGGGACAGGCCTACGAGCAGTACTTC.

This clone turned up a few times. The gene calls are TRBV27 and TRBJ2-5; D is unclear. This CDR3 has 13 amino acids. The ends were cut back, 5 bases at V and 5 bases at J, with 12 bases in the middle. CDR1 and CDR2 (germline): MNHEY, SMNVEV (reference sequence). The CDR3: CASSPPTVETQYF. The DNA for the CDR3 is TGTGCCAGCAGTCCACCTACCGTGGAGACCCAGTACTTC.

V gene TRBV29-1 combines with J gene TRBJ1-6; 9 bases fit TRBD1. The CDR3 totals 13 residues. With V trimmed by 5 bases and J by 9 bases, 5 bases remained unmatched. Per germline, CDR1 SQVTM and CDR2 ANQGSEA. The CDR3 bases are TGCAGCGTTCTACAGGGGGCCGGTTCACCCCTCCACTTT. This sequence encodes CSVLQGAGSPLHF. The variable domain in full, completed from reference TRBV29-1 and TRBJ1-6, reads SAVISQKPSRDICQRGTSLTIQCQVDSQVTMMFWYRQQPGQSLTLIATANQGSEATYESGFVIDKFPISRPNLTFSTLTVSNMSPEDSSIYLCSVLQGAGSPLHFGNGTRLTVT.

The rearrangement links TRBV6-6 to TRBJ1-3; TRBD1 might be the D (6 bases). The CDR3 runs 13 residues. CDR1 and CDR2 (germline): MNHNY, SVGAGI (reference sequence). V shed 8 bases and J shed 4 bases, with 12 bases lying between them. CDR3 sequence reads: CASLGGVGNTIYF. The CDR3, as DNA: TGTGCCAGCCTAGGGGGGGTGGGAAACACCATATATTTT.

The J gene is TRBJ1-2, the V gene TRBV24-1; D unclear. Germline CDR1 KGHDR, CDR2 SFDVKD. The CDR3 consists of 13 residues. Between the trimmed V and J ends, which lost 4 bases and 4 bases, there was a span of 9 bases. The CDR3 DNA is TGTGCCACCAGTGACAACAGCCTCTATGGCTACACCTTC. It translates to CATSDNSLYGYTF.

The V call is TRBV4-1, the J call TRBJ1-2, with a possible D match to TRBD1 (5 bases). In germline, CDR1 is MGHRA, CDR2 YSYEKL. The CDR3 is 14 residues long. The V and J ends lost 4 bases and 8 bases respectively, with 17 bases between them. The CDR3 DNA sequence: TGCGCCAGCAGCCGCCTGGGACTGGGGGAGGGCTACACCTTC. The encoded protein is CASSRLGLGEGYTF.

The rearrangement links TRBV6-5 to TRBJ2-4; no reliable D call. The CDR3 totals 16 residues. Germline assignment: CDR1 MNHEY and CDR2 SVGAGI. The V gene lost 0 bases and the J gene lost 0 bases, with 9 bases spanning the gap. CDR3 in amino acids: CASSYSNLVAKNIQYF. For the CDR3, the DNA is TGTGCCAGCAGTTACTCGAACCTAGTAGCCAAAAACATTCAGTACTTC.